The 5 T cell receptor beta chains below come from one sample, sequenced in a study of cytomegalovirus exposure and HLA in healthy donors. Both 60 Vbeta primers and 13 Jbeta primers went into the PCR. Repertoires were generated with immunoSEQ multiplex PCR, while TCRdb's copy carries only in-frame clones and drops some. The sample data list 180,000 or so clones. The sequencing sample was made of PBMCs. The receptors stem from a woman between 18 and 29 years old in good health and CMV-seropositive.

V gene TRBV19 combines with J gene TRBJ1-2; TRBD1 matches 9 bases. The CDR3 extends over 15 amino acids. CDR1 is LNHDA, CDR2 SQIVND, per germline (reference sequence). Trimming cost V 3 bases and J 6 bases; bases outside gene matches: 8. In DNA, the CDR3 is TGTGCCAGTAGTATTTTCCTGGGACAGGGACATGGCTACACCTTC. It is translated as CASSIFLGQGHGYTF.

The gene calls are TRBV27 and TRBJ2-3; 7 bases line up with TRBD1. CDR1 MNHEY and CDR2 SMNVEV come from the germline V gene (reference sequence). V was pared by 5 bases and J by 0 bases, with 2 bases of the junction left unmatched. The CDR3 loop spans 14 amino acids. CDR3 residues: CASSPDRSTDTQYF. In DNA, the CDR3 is TGTGCCAGCAGTCCGGACAGGAGCACAGATACGCAGTATTTT.

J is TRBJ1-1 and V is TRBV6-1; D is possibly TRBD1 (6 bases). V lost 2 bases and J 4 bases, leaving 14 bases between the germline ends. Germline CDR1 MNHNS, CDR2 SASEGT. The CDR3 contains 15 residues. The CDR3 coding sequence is TGTGCCAGCAGTGAACAGGGGTTATCGGGCACTGAAGCTTTCTTT. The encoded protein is CASSEQGLSGTEAFF.

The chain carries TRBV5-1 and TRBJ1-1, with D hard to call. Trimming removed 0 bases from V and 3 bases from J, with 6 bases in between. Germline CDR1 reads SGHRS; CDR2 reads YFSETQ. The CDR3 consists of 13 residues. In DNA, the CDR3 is TGCGCCAGCAGCTTGGAAGCATACACTGAAGCTTTCTTT. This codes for CASSLEAYTEAFF.

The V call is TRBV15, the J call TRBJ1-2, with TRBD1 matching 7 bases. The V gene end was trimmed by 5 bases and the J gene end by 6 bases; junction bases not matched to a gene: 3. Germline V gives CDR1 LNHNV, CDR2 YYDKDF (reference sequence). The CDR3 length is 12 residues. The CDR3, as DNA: TGTGCCACCAGCCCCACAGGGGATGGCTACACCTTC. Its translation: CATSPTGDGYTF.